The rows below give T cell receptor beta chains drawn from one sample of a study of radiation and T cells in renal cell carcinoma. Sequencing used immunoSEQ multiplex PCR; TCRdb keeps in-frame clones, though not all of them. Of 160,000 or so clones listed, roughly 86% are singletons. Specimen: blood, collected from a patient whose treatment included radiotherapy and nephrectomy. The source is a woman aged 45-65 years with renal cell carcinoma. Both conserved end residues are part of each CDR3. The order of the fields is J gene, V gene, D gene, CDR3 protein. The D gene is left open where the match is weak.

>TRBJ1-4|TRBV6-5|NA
CASSIQGQNEKLFF
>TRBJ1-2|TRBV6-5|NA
CASREDGYGYTF
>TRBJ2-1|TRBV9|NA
CASSVDGGAYNEQFF
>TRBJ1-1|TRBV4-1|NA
CASSQDRVGYTEAFF
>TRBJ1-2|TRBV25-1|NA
CASSEEDYGYTF
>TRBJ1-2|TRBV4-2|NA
CASSQDLGRALYTF
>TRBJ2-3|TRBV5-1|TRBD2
CASSVGTSGSTDTQYF
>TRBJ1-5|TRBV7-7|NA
CASSAELGQPQHF
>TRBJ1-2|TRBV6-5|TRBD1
CASSSDGQGPYGYTF
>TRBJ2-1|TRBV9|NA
CASSPTSRDIYNEQFF
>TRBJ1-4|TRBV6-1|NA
CASSDLDGGPNEKLFF
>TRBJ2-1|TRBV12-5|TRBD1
CASGLRTGVSYNEQFF
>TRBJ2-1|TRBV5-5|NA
CASSLSSTYNEQFF
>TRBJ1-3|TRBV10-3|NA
CAIIDRTRSGNTIYF
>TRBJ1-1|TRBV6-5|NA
CASSYAPYTEAFF
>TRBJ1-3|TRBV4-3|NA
CASSQTGTAAGNTIYF
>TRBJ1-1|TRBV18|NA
CASSPRFGDRGQNTEAFF
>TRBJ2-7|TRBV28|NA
CASRDKTYEQYF
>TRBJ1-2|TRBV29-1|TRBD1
CSVDLTGDGYGYTF
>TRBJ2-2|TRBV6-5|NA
CASSHSYLTGELFF
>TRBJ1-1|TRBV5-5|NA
CASSSSRTVFGTEAFF
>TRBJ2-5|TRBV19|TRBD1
CASSPQGGLLSSETQYF
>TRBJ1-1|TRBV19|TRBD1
CASSRIPPGQGARTEAFF
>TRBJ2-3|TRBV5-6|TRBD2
CASSLGFTSGGDTQYF
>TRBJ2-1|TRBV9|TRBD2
CASSKHHLAGESYNEQFF
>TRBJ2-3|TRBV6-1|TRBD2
CASSEGRLAGAPDTQYF
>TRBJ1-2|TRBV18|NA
CASSPGDYGYTF
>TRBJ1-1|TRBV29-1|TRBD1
CSVAGQMNTEAFF
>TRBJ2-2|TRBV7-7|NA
CASSPREDGELFF
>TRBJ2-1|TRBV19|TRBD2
CASRGPGLAGNEQFF
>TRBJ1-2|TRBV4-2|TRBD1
CASSQDRGQDYGYTF
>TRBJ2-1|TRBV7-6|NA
CASSLSQNNEQFF
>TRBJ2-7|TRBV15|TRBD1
CATSRGTGHYEQYF
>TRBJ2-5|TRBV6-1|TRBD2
CASNPFGGETQYF
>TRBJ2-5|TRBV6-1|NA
CASSAVAQETQYF
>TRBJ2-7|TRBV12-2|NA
CASRLALAGVLSYEQYF
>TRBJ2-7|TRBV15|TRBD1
CATSRGTDHEQYF
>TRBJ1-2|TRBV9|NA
CASSRDMHYGYTF
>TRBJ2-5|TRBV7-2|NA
CASSLGVVAQETQYF
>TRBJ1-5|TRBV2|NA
CASRADSTTNQPQHF
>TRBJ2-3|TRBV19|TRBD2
CASSIEVTLAGGTDTQYF
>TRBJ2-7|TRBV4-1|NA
CASSRGTLFSYEQYF
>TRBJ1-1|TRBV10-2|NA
CASSVTGGNTEAFF
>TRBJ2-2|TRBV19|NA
CASKAQGSNGELFF